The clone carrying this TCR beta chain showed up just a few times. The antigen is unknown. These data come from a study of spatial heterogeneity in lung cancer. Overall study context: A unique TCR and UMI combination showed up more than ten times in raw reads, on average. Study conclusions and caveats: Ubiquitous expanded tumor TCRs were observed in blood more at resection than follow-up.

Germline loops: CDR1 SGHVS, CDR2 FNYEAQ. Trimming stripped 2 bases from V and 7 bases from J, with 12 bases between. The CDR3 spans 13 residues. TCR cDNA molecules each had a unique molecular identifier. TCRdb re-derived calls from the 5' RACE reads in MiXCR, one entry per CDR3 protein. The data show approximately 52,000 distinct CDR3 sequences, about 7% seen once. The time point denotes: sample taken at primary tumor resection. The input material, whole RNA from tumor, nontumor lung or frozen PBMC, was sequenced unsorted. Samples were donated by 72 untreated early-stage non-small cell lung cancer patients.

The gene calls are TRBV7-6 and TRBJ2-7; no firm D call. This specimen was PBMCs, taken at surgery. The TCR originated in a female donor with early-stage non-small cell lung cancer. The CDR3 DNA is TGTGCCAGCAGCTTACATGGGTTCAGTGAGCAGTACTTC. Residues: CASSLHGFSEQYF.